This TCR beta chain comes out of a study of blood T cell repertoires in COVID-19. The overall study: Specimens from acute and convalescent COVID-19 originated in the United States, Italy and Spain. In each case, the material was cDNA or gDNA derived from T cells, B-cell-depleted T cells, or PBMCs.

Authors' methods: The assay estimated nucleated cells by amplifying reference gene primers. Produced via immunoSEQ multiplex PCR; TCRdb's table is partial and in-frame only. V and J calls and clone size are given by that table; D and trimming were obtained from the DNA. The sample consists of 70,000 to 90,000 clones, roughly 80% of them appearing once. Trimming left V 4 bases short and J 7 bases short, with 6 bases between. The CDR3 contains 11 residues. The sample was peripheral blood. V usage is TRBV12-3 or TRBV12-4 and J usage is TRBJ2-3; D gene ambiguous. This TCR was sampled from a woman aged 55-75 years with acute or convalescent COVID-19. DNA of the CDR3: TGTGCCAGCAGTTACACGAATACGCAGTATTTT. Protein product: CASSYTNTQYF.